Described below is a single T cell receptor beta chain sequence and its context. Within the sample, other DNA sequences also encode this same CDR3. Cohort placement rested on clinical history that participants reported themselves. The study counted Cohort 3 donors as recovered given two negative PCRs, clearance, or symptom resolution. This entry belongs to a study of blood T cell repertoires in COVID-19. Study-level information: Acute and convalescent COVID-19 specimens originated in the United States, Italy and Spain.

Original analysis: Amplifying reference gene primers gave estimates of nucleated cell counts. Generated by immunoSEQ multiplex PCR, the TCRdb table keeps only in-frame clones and is missing some. D and trimming come from the DNA, and the V and J calls and clone size come from that table. The repertoire includes 300,000 to 350,000 clones, just under 90% of them detected once, and more than 9% sits in the top ten. The CDR3 loop spans 14 amino acids. V gave up 1 base and J gave up 0 bases, with 5 bases separating them. Germline CDR1 and CDR2: SGHRS and YFSETQ. The sequenced material came from PBMCs or T cells enriched from blood (not recorded which). This TCR was sampled from a woman aged 25 to 39 who had recovered from COVID-19. This sequence joins TRBV5-1 and TRBJ1-3; possible D gene TRBD1, 5 bases. CDR3: CASSLQGSGNTIYF. The CDR3 DNA reads TGCGCCAGCAGCTTGCAGGGCTCTGGAAACACCATATATTTT.